This record concerns one T cell receptor beta chain sequence. This entry comes from a study of T cell changes during pregnancy in multiple sclerosis. The method was immunoSEQ multiplex PCR; TCRdb's version includes in-frame clones alone and lacks a portion of them. The sample includes around 38,000 clones, about 92% of them seen just once. V lost 0 bases to trimming and J lost 7 bases, with 10 bases between them. CDR1 is LGHNA and CDR2 is YSLEER in the germline V gene. There are 14 residues in the CDR3. The rearrangement joins TRBV4-3 to TRBJ1-5; D perhaps matches TRBD1 (5 bases). This material consisted of CD8+ T cells from peripheral blood mononuclear cells, taken in the third trimester of pregnancy. This clonotype originated in a female donor with multiple sclerosis, enrolled in a pregnancy study. CDR3 coding DNA: TGCGCCAGCAGCCAAGACGGGGGTAGCCAGCCCCAGCATTTT. This sequence encodes CASSQDGGSQPQHF.